These 21 T cell receptor beta chains share one sample of origin, sequenced in a study of T cells in Graves' hyperthyroidism and ophthalmopathy (dated by TCRdb to the late 2010s). Library construction relied on multiplex PCR. The data were produced on an Illumina HiSeq 2000. The TCR beta CDR3 regions were amplified from RNA transcripts. For the first round of RT-PCR on the TCR CDR3, the HTBI primer set was used together with the Qiagen OneStep RT-PCR kit. The raw public reads went through TCRdb reprocessing: fastp at Q25, MiXCR clone calling, in-frame beta chains kept. Rows with a matching CDR3 protein are joined into one entry that keeps the most common DNA and genes. The sample table holds about 560,000 distinct CDR3 sequences, of which around 17% were seen once. The top ten clones comprise about 17% of the sample. Sample: blood. The receptors originated from a young woman with Graves' hyperthyroidism.

This clonotype has at least ten counts. This chain links TRBV7-9 with TRBJ2-7; D might be TRBD2 (5 bases). This CDR3 has 14 amino acids. Trimming left V 2 bases short and J 2 bases short, with 10 bases between. Germline assignment: CDR1 SEHNR and CDR2 FQNEAQ (reference sequence). CDR3 in amino acids: CASSLSGATYEQYF. The CDR3 DNA follows: TGTGCCAGCAGCTTAAGCGGAGCCACCTACGAGCAGTACTTC.

This clonotype was seen many times. The V and J genes are TRBV12-3 or TRBV12-4 and TRBJ2-7, with 9 nucleotides matching TRBD2. V lost 2 bases and J lost 2; bases outside the gene matches: 4. The CDR3 spans 15 residues. CDR3 sequence: CASSLMASGTYEQYF. The CDR3 bases are TGTGCCAGCAGTTTAATGGCTAGCGGGACCTACGAGCAGTACTTC.

This chain uses TRBV20-1 with TRBJ2-5; a weak D match, TRBD2 (7 bases). CDR1 and CDR2 (germline): DFQATT, SNEGSKA (reference sequence). V lost 3 bases and J 2 bases, leaving 19 bases between the germline ends. CDR3 size: 16 residues. CDR3 region: CSASPPRGPTQETQYF. CDR3 bases: TGCAGTGCTAGCCCACCGCGGGGGCCCACTCAAGAGACCCAGTACTTC.

As regards this clonotype: The germline gene is not matched at one end of the junction; a read error may be the cause. This rearrangement joins TRBV15 to TRBJ1-1; D may be TRBD1 (6 bases). CDR3 size: 17 residues. The germline CDR1 and CDR2 sequences are LNHNV and YYDKDF (reference sequence). The CDR3 sequence is CATSRDRGARRNTEASF. The DNA of the CDR3 is TGTGCCACCAGCAGAGATAGGGGGGCACGAAGAAACACTGAAGCTTCCTTT.

The rearrangement uses TRBV7-9 and TRBJ2-5; tentatively, D is TRBD1 or TRBD2 (7 bases each). Germline CDR1 and CDR2: SEHNR and FQNEAQ (reference sequence). This CDR3 is 14 amino acids long. Trimming took 6 bases from V and 5 from J, leaving 16 bases between them. This CDR3 is CASRVTGEGETQYF. The CDR3 DNA reads as TGTGCCAGCAGAGTTACAGGGGAGGGGGAGACCCAGTACTTC.

This clonotype was seen more than once but under ten times. The V gene is TRBV10-3, the J gene TRBJ1-3; no clear D. Trimming pared 10 bases from V and 0 bases from J, leaving 13 bases between. The germline V gene has CDR1 ENHRY and CDR2 SYGVKD. The length of the CDR3 is 14 residues. The DNA for the CDR3 is TGTGCCACCAACGGAGGTCGCTCTGGAAACACCATATATTTT. Residues: CATNGGRSGNTIYF.

This clonotype was counted many times. V usage is TRBV10-3 and J usage is TRBJ2-7; 15 nucleotides match TRBD2. J lost 2 bases, V lost 2 bases, and 10 bases had no gene match. Germline loops: CDR1 ENHRY, CDR2 SYGVKD. The CDR3 loop spans 19 amino acids. The CDR3: CAISEPGLAGGRLAYEQYF. CDR3 DNA: TGTGCCATCAGTGAGCCGGGACTAGCGGGGGGCCGTCTTGCCTACGAGCAGTACTTC.

At least ten counts were recorded for this clonotype. The chain carries TRBV20-1 and TRBJ2-1; 10 bases are shared with TRBD2. From germline, CDR1 is DFQATT and CDR2 SNEGSKA (reference sequence). J lost 4 bases, V lost 5 bases, and 5 bases had no gene match. This CDR3 is built from 14 residues. The CDR3 DNA follows: TGCAGTGCTCCACTAGCGGGACAATACAATGAGCAGTTCTTC. Translating it yields CSAPLAGQYNEQFF.

J is TRBJ2-3 and V is TRBV19; D is possibly TRBD1 or TRBD2 (5 bases each). There are 15 residues in the CDR3. V was pared by 5 bases and J by 1 base, with 13 bases between. Germline CDR1 reads LNHDA; CDR2 reads SQIVND (reference sequence). CDR3 bases: TGTGCCAGTAGTTCAGCCGGGACCCGCACAGATACGCAGTATTTT. The encoded protein is CASSSAGTRTDTQYF.

A remark on this clonotype: A read error is possible here, since a much larger clone lies one base away. The chain combines TRBV5-1 with TRBJ2-7, with a tentative D call TRBD1 (6 bases). V lost 3 bases and J 0 bases, leaving 13 bases between the germline ends. The CDR3 is made up of 15 amino acids. Germline CDR1 reads SGHRS; CDR2 reads YFSETQ. The CDR3 region has the DNA TGCGCCAGCAGCTCCGTACAGGGCCTCTCCTACGAGCAGTACTTC. This translates into CASSSVQGLSYEQYF.

This clonotype has at least ten counts. The V call is TRBV20-1, the J call TRBJ2-5; D possibly corresponds to TRBD2 (6 bases). Trimming took off 4 bases at V and 4 bases at J, with 13 bases between the two ends. This CDR3 comprises 13 residues. Per the germline V gene, CDR1 is DFQATT and CDR2 is SNEGSKA (reference sequence). This chain's CDR3 is CSATDGRGETQYF. The CDR3 coding sequence is TGCAGTGCTACCGACGGGAGAGGAGAGACCCAGTACTTC.

V is TRBV10-3 and J is TRBJ1-6, with D possibly being TRBD1 (5 bases). Between the trimmed V and J ends, which lost 8 bases and 8 bases, there was a span of 13 bases. The germline CDR1 and CDR2 sequences are ENHRY and SYGVKD. This CDR3 is 13 amino acids long. Here the CDR3 reads CAIAGQGDSPLHF. The CDR3 DNA reads TGTGCCATCGCCGGCCAGGGCGATTCACCCCTCCACTTT.

The chain carries TRBV7-6 and TRBJ2-7, with TRBD1 matching over 11 bases. The CDR3 has 17 amino acids. J was trimmed by 6 bases and V by 1 base; bases with no gene match: 11. The germline V gene encodes CDR1 SGHVS and CDR2 FNYEAQ. The CDR3 here is CASSLGSGTGGPVEQYF. The CDR3 DNA reads as TGTGCCAGCAGCTTAGGTTCGGGGACAGGGGGGCCAGTCGAGCAGTACTTC.

In this sample, this clonotype turned up many times. The CDR3 DNA follows: TGTGCCGCATCACCCCACAATGAGCAGTTCTTC. Amino acids: CAASPHNEQFF. The gene calls are TRBV2 and TRBJ2-1; no clear D gene. The V end lost 11 bases, the J end lost 5 bases, and 10 bases lay between the germline ends. The CDR3 is 11 amino acids. CDR1 is SNHLY and CDR2 is FYNNEI in the germline V gene. The variable domain in full, with the rest retrieved from reference TRBV2 and TRBJ2-1, is EPEVTQTPSHQVTQMGQEVILRCVPISNHLYFYWYRQILGQKVEFLVSFYNNEISEKSEIFDDQFSVERPDGSNFTLKIRSTKLEDSAMYFCAASPHNEQFFGPGTRLTVL.

This clonotype has a count of ten or more. This chain connects TRBV7-2 to TRBJ1-5, with 7 bases that match TRBD1. CDR3 size: 16 residues. Germline loops: CDR1 SGHTA, CDR2 FQGNSA. The trim removed 5 bases at V and 2 bases at J, leaving 9 bases unmatched. CDR3 bases: TGTGCCAGCAGCCCCAGGGGGACGGCCGGCAATCAGCCCCAGCATTTT. Its protein is CASSPRGTAGNQPQHF.

The chain has TRBV7-9 and TRBJ1-2; D unclear. From germline, CDR1 is SEHNR and CDR2 FQNEAQ (reference sequence). The CDR3 extends over 16 amino acids. Deletions cut 1 base from V and 2 bases from J, with 14 bases between. CDR3 amino acids: CASSLGGGSINYGYTF. CDR3 in DNA: TGTGCCAGCAGCTTAGGCGGTGGCAGCATAAACTATGGCTACACCTTC.

This clonotype was counted many times. The gene calls are TRBV11-3 and TRBJ2-1; TRBD2 aligns across 10 bases. The trim removed 5 bases at V and 7 bases at J, leaving 11 bases unmatched. The CDR3 has 16 residues. The germline V gene encodes CDR1 SGHNT and CDR2 YENEEA. The CDR3 loop reads CASSPGRLAGVNEQFF. DNA of the CDR3: TGTGCCAGCAGCCCCGGACGGCTAGCGGGGGTGAATGAGCAGTTCTTC.

This clonotype was detected many times. This chain joins TRBV5-8 and TRBJ1-2; no clear D gene. V shed 4 bases and J shed 7 bases, with 26 bases lying between them. The CDR3 is 17 amino acids. The V gene's germline CDR1 is SGHTS and CDR2 YDEGEE. The CDR3: CASSRILAVGRLRGYTF. CDR3 DNA sequence: TGTGCCAGCAGCCGGATCTTGGCGGTTGGAAGACTGCGTGGCTACACCTTC. Together with reference TRBV5-8 and TRBJ1-2, the CDR3 gives the full variable domain: EAGVTQSPTHLIKTRGQQATLRCSPISGHTSVYWYQQALGLGLQFLLWYDEGEERNRGNFPPRFSGRQFPNYSSELNVNALELEDSALYLCASSRILAVGRLRGYTFGSGTRLTVV.

CDR3 DNA sequence: TGTGCCAGCAGCTGGGACATTTCCCGGAACTACGAGCAGTACTTC. Translated: CASSWDISRNYEQYF. The chain joins TRBV11-1 to TRBJ2-7; a weak D match, TRBD1 (6 bases). Germline CDR1 SGHAT, CDR2 FQDESV (reference sequence). This CDR3 comprises 15 residues. V shed 4 bases and J shed 3 bases, with 16 bases lying between them.

This clonotype was found a few times. V usage is TRBV6-2 or TRBV6-3 and J usage is TRBJ1-5; TRBD1 is a possible D gene (6 bases). Germline CDR1 MNHEY, CDR2 SVGEGT. The V and J ends lost 5 bases and 10 bases respectively, with 18 bases between them. The CDR3 extends over 14 amino acids. Written as DNA, the CDR3 is TGTGCCAGCAGTAACAGGGTGGATCTCGTCCCCCAGCATTTT. Protein product: CASSNRVDLVPQHF.

The chain has TRBV2 and TRBJ2-1, with D perhaps given as TRBD1 or TRBD2 (5 bases each). From germline, CDR1 is SNHLY and CDR2 FYNNEI. V was shortened by 1 base and J by 10 bases, with 11 bases between the two germline ends. The CDR3 has 13 residues. The CDR3 DNA is TGTGCCAGCAGTGAAGAGGCCGGGACGGAGCAGTTCTTC. Translated: CASSEEAGTEQFF.